This T cell receptor delta chain was documented in a study of gammadelta T cells in human blood. In regard to this clone: Its antigen remains unknown. For this DNA, TCRdb reports the protein of a much larger clone, which diverges at residue 4, most likely from a read error; the protein presented here is translated directly from the DNA.

This CDR3 comprises 19 residues. Per the germline V gene, CDR1 is GEAIGNYY and CDR2 is EKD. TCRdb reran clone calling via CATT on the RT-PCR reads. The table records about 660 delta-chain clones, 50% to 70% of them present only once. General study findings and limits: Microbial exposure reportedly appeared to drive polyclonal expansion of innate gamma-delta T cells right after birth.

The sequence was obtained from a human donor. Sequences were obtained from Vgamma9Vdelta2 gamma-delta T cells from adult blood. The J gene is TRDJ1, the V gene TRDV2, with 8 positions matching TRDD3. DNA for the CDR3: TGTGCCTGTTACACCGTAGCCGGTCCTACGGGTGGGGGATCCGATAAACTCATCTTT. Its protein is CACYTVAGPTGGGSDKLIF.